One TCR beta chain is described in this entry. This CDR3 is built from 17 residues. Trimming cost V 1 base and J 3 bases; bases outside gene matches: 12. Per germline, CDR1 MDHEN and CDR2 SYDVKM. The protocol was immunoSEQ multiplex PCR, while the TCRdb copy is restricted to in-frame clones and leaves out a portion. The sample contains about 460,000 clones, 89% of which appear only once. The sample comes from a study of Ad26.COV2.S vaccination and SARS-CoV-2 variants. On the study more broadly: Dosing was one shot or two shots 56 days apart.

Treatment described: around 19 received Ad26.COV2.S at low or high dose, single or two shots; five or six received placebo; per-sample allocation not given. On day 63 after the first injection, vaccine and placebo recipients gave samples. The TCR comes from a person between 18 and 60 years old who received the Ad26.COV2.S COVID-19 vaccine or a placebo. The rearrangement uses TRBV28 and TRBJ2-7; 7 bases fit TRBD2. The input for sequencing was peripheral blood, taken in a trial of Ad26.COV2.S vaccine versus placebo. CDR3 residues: CASSLSGTTVPLYEQYF. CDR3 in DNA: TGTGCCAGCAGTTTATCCGGGACTACCGTCCCTCTCTACGAGCAGTACTTC.